This T cell receptor (beta chain) was obtained from a study of T cell repertoires in cytomegalovirus infection. Study-level information: Shared public TCR beta signatures pointed to both CMV infection and a matching HLA type.

This clonotype occurred many times. The antigen remains undetermined. TCRdb used MiXCR to reprocess the reads, holding one entry per CDR3 protein. The sample has about 320,000 distinct CDR3 sequences; more than 8% are singletons. V lost 4 bases to trimming and J lost 4 bases, with 13 bases between them. The CDR3 has 13 residues. The germline CDR1 and CDR2 sequences are DFQATT and SNEGSKA (reference sequence). General observations from the study: CMV-specific TCR beta clonotypes restricted by HLA-C dominated the ex vivo response.

This receptor was taken from a human donor in good health (CMV status not recorded). Some clones in this sample may be carry-over from other donors' samples. The sample consisted of PBMCs. This chain joins TRBV20-1 and TRBJ1-2; D perhaps matches TRBD1 (6 bases). Here the CDR3 reads CSAIDPRGYGYTF. The CDR3 bases are TGCAGTGCTATAGACCCCAGGGGCTATGGCTACACCTTC.